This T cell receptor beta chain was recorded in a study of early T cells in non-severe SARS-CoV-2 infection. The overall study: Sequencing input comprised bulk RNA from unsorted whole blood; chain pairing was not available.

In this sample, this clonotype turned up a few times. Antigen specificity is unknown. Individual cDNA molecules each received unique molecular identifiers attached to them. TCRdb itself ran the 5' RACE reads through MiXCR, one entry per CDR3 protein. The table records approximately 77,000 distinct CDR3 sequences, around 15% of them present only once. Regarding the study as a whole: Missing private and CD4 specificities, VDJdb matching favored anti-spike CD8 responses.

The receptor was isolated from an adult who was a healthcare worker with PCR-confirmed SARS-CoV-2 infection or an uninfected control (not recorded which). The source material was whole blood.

CDR3: CASNLGVYSYEQYF. The CDR3 nucleotides are TGTGCCAGCAACTTGGGCGTATACTCCTACGAGCAGTACTTC. V is TRBV7-9 and J is TRBJ2-7; D call uncertain. V was clipped by 7 bases and J by 0 bases, with 13 bases between them. The CDR3 totals 14 residues. The V gene's germline CDR1 is SEHNR and CDR2 FQNEAQ (reference sequence).